This TCR beta chain is from a study of Graves' ophthalmopathy and Graves' hyperthyroidism. Researchers took RNA transcripts and amplified TCR beta CDR3 regions from them. After a first-round RT-PCR with HTBI primers, a second-round multiplex PCR was run. TCRdb passed the multiplex PCR reads through MiXCR, listing each CDR3 protein once. The table lists roughly 60,000 distinct CDR3 sequences, under 55% of them singletons. Germline loops: CDR1 MNHEY, CDR2 SVGAGI. The CDR3 consists of 15 residues. V lost 3 bases, J lost 2 bases, and 8 bases lay in between. This clonotype was observed at least ten times. Out of about 9.3 ml of fresh peripheral blood, PBMCs were obtained.

The source material was peripheral blood. The TCR originated in an adult woman with Graves' ophthalmopathy. This rearrangement joins TRBV6-5 to TRBJ2-6; possibly TRBD2 for D (6 bases). CDR3 nucleotide sequence: TGTGCCAGCAGTTATGGGGGGACTGGGGCCAACGTCCTGACTTTC. It is translated as CASSYGGTGANVLTF.